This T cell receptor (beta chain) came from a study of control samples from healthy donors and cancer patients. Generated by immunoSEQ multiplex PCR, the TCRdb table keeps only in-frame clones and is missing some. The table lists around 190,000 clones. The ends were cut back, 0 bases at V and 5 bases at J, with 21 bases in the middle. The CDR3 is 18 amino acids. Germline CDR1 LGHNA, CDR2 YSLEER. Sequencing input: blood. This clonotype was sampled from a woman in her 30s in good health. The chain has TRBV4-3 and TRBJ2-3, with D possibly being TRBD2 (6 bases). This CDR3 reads CASSQDRPAGTVLDTQYF. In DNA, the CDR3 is TGCGCCAGCAGCCAAGATAGGCCGGCGGGAACGGTTCTAGATACGCAGTATTTT.